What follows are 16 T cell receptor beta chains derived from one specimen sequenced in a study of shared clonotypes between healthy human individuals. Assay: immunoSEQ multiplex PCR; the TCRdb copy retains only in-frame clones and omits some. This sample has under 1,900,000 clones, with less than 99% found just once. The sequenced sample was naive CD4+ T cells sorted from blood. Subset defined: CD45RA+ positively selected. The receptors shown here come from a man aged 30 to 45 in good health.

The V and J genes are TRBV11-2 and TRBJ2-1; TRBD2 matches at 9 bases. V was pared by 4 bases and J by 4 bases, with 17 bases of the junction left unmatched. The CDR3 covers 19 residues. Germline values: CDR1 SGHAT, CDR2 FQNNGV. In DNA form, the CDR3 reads TGTGCCAGCAGCTCCCCCGCGGGAGGGGTTGCTGGAAAATACAATGAGCAGTTCTTC. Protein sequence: CASSSPAGGVAGKYNEQFF.

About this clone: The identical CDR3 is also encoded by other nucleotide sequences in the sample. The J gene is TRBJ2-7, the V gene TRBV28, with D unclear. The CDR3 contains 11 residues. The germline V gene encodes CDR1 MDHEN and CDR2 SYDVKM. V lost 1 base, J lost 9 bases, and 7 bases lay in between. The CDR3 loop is CASSLSTGQYF. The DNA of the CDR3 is TGTGCCAGCAGTTTATCTACGGGGCAGTACTTC. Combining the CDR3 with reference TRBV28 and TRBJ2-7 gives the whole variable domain DVKVTQSSRYLVKRTGEKVFLECVQDMDHENMFWYRQDPGLGLRLIYFSYDVKMKEKGDIPEGYSVSREKKERFSLILESASTNQTSMYLCASSLSTGQYFGPGTRLTVT.

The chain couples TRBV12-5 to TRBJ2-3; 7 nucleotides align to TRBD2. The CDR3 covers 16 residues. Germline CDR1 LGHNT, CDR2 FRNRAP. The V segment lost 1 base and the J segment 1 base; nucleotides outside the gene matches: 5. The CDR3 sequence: CASGLAGGSGTDTQYF. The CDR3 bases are TGTGCTAGTGGTTTGGCCGGGGGGTCGGGCACAGATACGCAGTATTTT.

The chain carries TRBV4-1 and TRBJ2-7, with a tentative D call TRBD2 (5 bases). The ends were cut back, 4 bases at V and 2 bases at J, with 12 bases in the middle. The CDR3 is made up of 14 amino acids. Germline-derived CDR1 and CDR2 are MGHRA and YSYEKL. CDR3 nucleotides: TGCGCCAGCAGCCTCAGCGGTGGAACCTACGAGCAGTACTTC. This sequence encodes CASSLSGGTYEQYF.

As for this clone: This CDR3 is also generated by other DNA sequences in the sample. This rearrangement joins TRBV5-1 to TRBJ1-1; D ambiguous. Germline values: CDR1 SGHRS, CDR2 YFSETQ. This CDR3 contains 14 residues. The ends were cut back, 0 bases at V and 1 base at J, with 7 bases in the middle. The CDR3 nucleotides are TGCGCCAGCAGCTTGGGGCCGGAGAACACTGAAGCTTTCTTT. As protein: CASSLGPENTEAFF.

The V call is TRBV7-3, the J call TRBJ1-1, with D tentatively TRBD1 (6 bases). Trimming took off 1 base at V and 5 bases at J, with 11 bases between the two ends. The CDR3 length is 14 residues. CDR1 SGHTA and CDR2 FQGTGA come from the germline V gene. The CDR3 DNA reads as TGTGCCAGCAGCTTAAAAGGGGGAATTACTGAAGCTTTCTTT. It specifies CASSLKGGITEAFF.

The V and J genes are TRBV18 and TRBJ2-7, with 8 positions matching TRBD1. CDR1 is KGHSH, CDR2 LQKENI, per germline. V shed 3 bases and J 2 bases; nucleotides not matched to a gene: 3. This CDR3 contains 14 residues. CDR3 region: CASSPLQGAYEQYF. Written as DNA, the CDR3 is TGTGCCAGCTCACCGTTACAGGGGGCCTACGAGCAGTACTTC.

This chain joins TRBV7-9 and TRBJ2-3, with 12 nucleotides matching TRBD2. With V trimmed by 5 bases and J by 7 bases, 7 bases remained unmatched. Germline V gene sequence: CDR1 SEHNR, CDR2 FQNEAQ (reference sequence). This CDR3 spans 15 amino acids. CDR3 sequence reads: CASSKTSGRGYTQYF. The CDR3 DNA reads TGTGCCAGCAGCAAGACTAGCGGGAGAGGTTATACGCAGTATTTT. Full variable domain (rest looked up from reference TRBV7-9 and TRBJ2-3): DTGVSQNPRHKITKRGQNVTFRCDPISEHNRLYWYRQTLGQGPEFLTYFQNEAQLEKSRLLSDRFSAERPKGSFSTLEIQRTEQGDSAMYLCASSKTSGRGYTQYFGPGTRLTVL.

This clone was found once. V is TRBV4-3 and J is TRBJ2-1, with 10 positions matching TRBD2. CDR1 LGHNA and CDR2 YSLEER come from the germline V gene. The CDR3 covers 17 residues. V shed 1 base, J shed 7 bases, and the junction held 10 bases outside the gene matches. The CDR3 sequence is CASSQGYQREGRNEQFF. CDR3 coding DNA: TGCGCCAGCAGCCAAGGTTACCAGCGGGAGGGCCGGAATGAGCAGTTCTTC.

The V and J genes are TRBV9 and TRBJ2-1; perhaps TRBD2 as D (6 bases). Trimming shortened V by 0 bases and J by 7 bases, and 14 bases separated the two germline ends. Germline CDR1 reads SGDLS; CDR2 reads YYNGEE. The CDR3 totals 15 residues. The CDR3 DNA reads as TGTGCCAGCAGCGTAGAAGGGATTGGGGGGAATGAGCAGTTCTTC. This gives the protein CASSVEGIGGNEQFF. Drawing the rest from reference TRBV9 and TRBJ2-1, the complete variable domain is DSGVTQTPKHLITATGQRVTLRCSPRSGDLSVYWYQQSLDQGLQFLIQYYNGEERAKGNILERFSAQQFPDLHSELNLSSLELGDSALYFCASSVEGIGGNEQFFGPGTRLTVL.

CDR3 in amino acids: CASSLSGTPIEQYF. Here the CDR3 DNA reads TGTGCCAGCAGCTTGTCCGGGACACCCATCGAGCAGTACTTC. This chain uses TRBV7-2 with TRBJ2-7; possible D gene TRBD1, 6 bases. V was trimmed by 3 bases and J by 6 bases, leaving 15 bases between them. The CDR3 contains 14 residues. From germline, CDR1 is SGHTA and CDR2 FQGNSA.

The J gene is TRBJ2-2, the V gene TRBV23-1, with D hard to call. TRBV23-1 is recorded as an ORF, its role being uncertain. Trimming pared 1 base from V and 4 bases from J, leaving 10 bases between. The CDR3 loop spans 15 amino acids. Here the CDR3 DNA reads TGCGCCAGCAGTCAATGGTTCCTTGGCACCGGGGAGCTGTTTTTT. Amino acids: CASSQWFLGTGELFF.

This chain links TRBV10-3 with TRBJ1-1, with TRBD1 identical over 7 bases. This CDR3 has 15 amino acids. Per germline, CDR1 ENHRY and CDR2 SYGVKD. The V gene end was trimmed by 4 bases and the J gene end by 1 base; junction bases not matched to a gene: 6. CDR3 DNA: TGTGCCATCAGTGGGATGAGGACAGGGAACACTGAAGCTTTCTTT. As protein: CAISGMRTGNTEAFF.

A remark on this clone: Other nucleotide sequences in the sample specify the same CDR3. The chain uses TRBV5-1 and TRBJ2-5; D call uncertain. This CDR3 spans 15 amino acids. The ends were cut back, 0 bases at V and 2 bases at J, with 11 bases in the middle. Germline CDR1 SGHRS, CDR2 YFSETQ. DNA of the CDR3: TGCGCCAGCAGCTTGGAGTCAGGTTTTCAAGAGACCCAGTACTTC. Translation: CASSLESGFQETQYF.

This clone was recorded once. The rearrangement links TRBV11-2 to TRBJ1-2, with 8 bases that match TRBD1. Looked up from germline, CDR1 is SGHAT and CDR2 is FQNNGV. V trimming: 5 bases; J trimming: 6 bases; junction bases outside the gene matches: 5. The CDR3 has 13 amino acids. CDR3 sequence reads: CASSPQGGNGYTF. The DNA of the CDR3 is TGTGCCAGCAGCCCACAGGGGGGGAATGGCTACACCTTC.

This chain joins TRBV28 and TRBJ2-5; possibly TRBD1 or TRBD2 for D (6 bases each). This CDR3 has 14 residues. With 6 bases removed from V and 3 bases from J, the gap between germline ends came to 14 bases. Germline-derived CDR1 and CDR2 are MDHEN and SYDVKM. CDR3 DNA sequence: TGTGCCAGCAGGACGGGGGCAGTAGAAGAGACCCAGTACTTC. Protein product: CASRTGAVEETQYF.